These 27 T cell receptor beta chains share one sample of origin, sequenced in a study of T cell responses to AZD1222 COVID-19 vaccine. The data were produced by immunoSEQ multiplex PCR, yet TCRdb's version contains in-frame clones alone and is incomplete. The sample holds over 100,000 clones, 87% seen once. The specimen comprised peripheral blood, sampled 28 days after the second AZD1222 dose. These receptors came from an adult who received the AZD1222 COVID-19 vaccine.

The J gene is TRBJ2-6, the V gene TRBV11-2; TRBD2 matches 8 bases. V lost 4 bases, J lost 0 bases, and 8 bases stayed unmatched. Germline CDR1 reads SGHAT; CDR2 reads FQNNGV. This CDR3 contains 18 residues. CDR3: CASSSKVGGVSGANVLTF. As DNA, the CDR3 is TGTGCCAGCAGCTCAAAGGTCGGGGGGGTCTCTGGGGCCAACGTCCTGACTTTC.

This clone was recorded a few times. The chain has TRBV19 and TRBJ1-2, with D possibly being TRBD1 (6 bases). The CDR3 has 12 residues. Germline CDR1 is LNHDA and CDR2 is SQIVND (reference sequence). The V and J ends lost 6 bases and 1 base respectively, with 6 bases between them. This CDR3 is CASRDSNYGYTF. The CDR3, as DNA: TGTGCCAGTAGGGACAGTAACTATGGCTACACCTTC.

The table lists this clone with a few counts. The chain uses TRBV5-1 and TRBJ1-1; D is possibly TRBD1 (6 bases). Germline V gene sequence: CDR1 SGHRS, CDR2 YFSETQ. The CDR3 sequence is 21 residues long. The V and J ends lost 2 bases and 0 bases respectively, with 29 bases between them. The CDR3 region has the DNA TGCGCCAGCAGCTTCGAGACACGGACAGCACAGCTCGGGCAAGTGAACACTGAAGCTTTCTTT. Translating gives CASSFETRTAQLGQVNTEAFF.

This chain joins TRBV10-3 and TRBJ1-3; D call uncertain. Trimming took off 8 bases at V and 2 bases at J, with 13 bases between the two ends. Germline CDR1 reads ENHRY; CDR2 reads SYGVKD. CDR3 length: 14 amino acids. The CDR3 here is CAISDGLTGNTIYF. The CDR3 DNA sequence: TGTGCCATCTCCGACGGCTTAACTGGAAACACCATATATTTT.

The chain combines TRBV19 with TRBJ2-7, with 10 bases that match TRBD1. Germline V gives CDR1 LNHDA, CDR2 SQIVND (reference sequence). V shed 4 bases and J 3 bases; nucleotides not matched to a gene: 3. The CDR3 runs to 14 residues. The CDR3 coding sequence is TGTGCCAGTAGTACGGGACAGGGGAACTACGAGCAGTACTTC. It specifies CASSTGQGNYEQYF.

A few counts support this clone. This chain links TRBV4-1 with TRBJ2-7, with 7 bases fitting TRBD1. The junction had 8 bases not matched to a gene; V was cut back by 0 bases and J by 3 bases. CDR3 size: 16 residues. CDR1 is MGHRA and CDR2 is YSYEKL in the germline V gene. CDR3 in amino acids: CASSQDPTGTGYEQYF. In DNA form, the CDR3 reads TGCGCCAGCAGCCAAGATCCGACAGGGACGGGCTACGAGCAGTACTTC.

The V and J genes are TRBV3-1 (or the pseudogene TRBV3-2) and TRBJ1-2; 7 bases line up with TRBD1. Germline CDR1 LGHDT, CDR2 YNNKEL (reference sequence). The CDR3 consists of 15 residues. With 1 base clipped from V and 4 bases from J, the junction kept 6 bases outside the gene matches. The CDR3 reads CASSQGPGGGYGYTF. Written as DNA, the CDR3 is TGTGCCAGCAGCCAAGGGCCAGGGGGAGGCTATGGCTACACCTTC.

The chain carries TRBV5-1 and TRBJ1-6; 9 bases match TRBD1. After removal of 5 bases from V and 10 bases from J, the junction contained 4 bases not matched to a gene. From germline, CDR1 is SGHRS and CDR2 YFSETQ. The CDR3 covers 13 residues. The CDR3 bases are TGCGCCAGCAGGGACAGGGGCGACTCACCCCTCCACTTT. Residues: CASRDRGDSPLHF.

J is TRBJ1-6 and V is TRBV19, with TRBD1 identical over 10 bases. Germline CDR1 is LNHDA and CDR2 is SQIVND (reference sequence). V shed 6 bases, J shed 7 bases, and the junction held 9 bases outside the gene matches. The CDR3 covers 16 residues. The CDR3, as DNA: TGTGCCAGTAGCAAGGTCCCGGGACAGGGGAATTCACCCCTCCACTTT. Translated, it gives CASSKVPGQGNSPLHF.

This chain links TRBV10-3 with TRBJ1-1; the D gene is possibly TRBD1 (5 bases). CDR1 and CDR2 (germline): ENHRY, SYGVKD. The ends were cut back, 11 bases at V and 4 bases at J, with 11 bases in the middle. This CDR3 is 11 amino acids long. CDR3 DNA sequence: TGTGCCGGTGGGACCTCCACTGAAGCTTTCTTT. Its protein product is CAGGTSTEAFF.

The chain recombines TRBV3-1 (or the pseudogene TRBV3-2) with TRBJ2-3; D not resolved. V shed 1 base and J shed 1 base, with 6 bases lying between them. CDR3 length: 14 amino acids. Germline CDR1 and CDR2: LGHDT and YNNKEL (reference sequence). In DNA form, the CDR3 reads TGTGCCAGCAGCCAAGCAAGAGGCACAGATACGCAGTATTTT. Translating gives CASSQARGTDTQYF.

The table lists this clone with a count of one. V gene TRBV6-4 combines with J gene TRBJ1-2, with D possibly matching TRBD1 (6 bases). CDR3 size: 15 residues. Germline CDR1 reads MRHNA; CDR2 reads SNTAGT. Trimming removed 2 bases from V and 6 bases from J, with 16 bases in between. The CDR3 is CASSDGRGLGDGYTF. The DNA for the CDR3 is TGTGCCAGCAGTGACGGTCGGGGGCTTGGAGATGGCTACACCTTC.

This clone appeared a few times. The chain has TRBV4-1 and TRBJ2-3; 8 bases match TRBD2. Germline CDR1 MGHRA, CDR2 YSYEKL. This CDR3 region has 17 residues. V lost 1 base to trimming and J lost 1 base; unmatched junction nucleotides: 7. The CDR3 DNA follows: TGCGCCAGCAGCCAAGGGGTAGCGGGGTCGGGCACAGATACGCAGTATTTT. Its translation: CASSQGVAGSGTDTQYF.

V gene TRBV5-1 combines with J gene TRBJ1-4; TRBD1 might be the D (5 bases). The CDR3 consists of 16 residues. Germline loops: CDR1 SGHRS, CDR2 YFSETQ. The germline V and J ends were trimmed by 0 bases and 0 bases, with 9 bases remaining between them. CDR3 DNA: TGCGCCAGCAGCTTGGACAGGATTGCAACTAATGAAAAACTGTTTTTT. Its translation: CASSLDRIATNEKLFF.

The rearrangement uses TRBV7-2 and TRBJ2-7; a possible D gene is TRBD2 (6 bases). Trimming removed 5 bases at V and 2 bases at J, with 22 bases between. In germline, CDR1 is SGHTA, CDR2 FQGNSA. This CDR3 has 17 amino acids. The CDR3 region has the DNA TGTGCCAGCAGCCTCATGGGGGGTGGAGGGCCCACCTACGAGCAGTACTTC. Residues: CASSLMGGGGPTYEQYF.

The J gene is TRBJ1-4, the V gene TRBV5-6; D remains unclear. This CDR3 spans 17 amino acids. CDR1 is SGHDT and CDR2 is YYEEEE in the germline V gene. The ends were cut back, 2 bases at V and 5 bases at J, with 19 bases in the middle. The CDR3 protein is CASSLVGFVGSNEKLFF. In nucleotides, the CDR3 is TGTGCCAGCAGCTTAGTGGGGTTCGTCGGGTCGAATGAAAAACTGTTTTTT.

In DNA form, the CDR3 reads TGTGCCAGCAGGATAAGTGACACTTATGGCTACACCTTC. This translates into CASRISDTYGYTF. The chain has TRBV28 and TRBJ1-2; D is unresolved. Germline V gene lookup returns CDR1 MDHEN and CDR2 SYDVKM. The CDR3 contains 13 residues. Between the trimmed V and J ends, which lost 6 bases and 5 bases, there was a span of 13 bases.

The chain carries TRBV28 and TRBJ1-2; D is possibly TRBD1 (6 bases). The V gene lost 10 bases and the J gene lost 3 bases, with 12 bases spanning the gap. CDR3 size: 12 residues. The germline gives CDR1 MDHEN, CDR2 SYDVKM. CDR3: CATQGSDYGYTF. For the CDR3, the DNA is TGTGCCACACAGGGTTCGGACTATGGCTACACCTTC.

This clone has just one count. The chain has TRBV9 and TRBJ2-7; 9 bases fit TRBD1. CDR1 and CDR2 from the germline V gene are SGDLS and YYNGEE. V lost 4 bases to trimming and J lost 5 bases; unmatched junction nucleotides: 10. The CDR3 is 15 amino acids. The CDR3 DNA sequence: TGTGCCAGCAGCACCGCCGGGACAGGGTCCCACGAGCAGTACTTC. Protein sequence: CASSTAGTGSHEQYF.

The chain couples TRBV7-3 to TRBJ2-2; 9 bases map to TRBD2. V lost 4 bases to trimming and J lost 7 bases; unmatched junction nucleotides: 10. Germline CDR1 reads SGHTA; CDR2 reads FQGTGA. The CDR3 has 16 residues. DNA for the CDR3: TGTGCCAGCAGCTGGACCGGGACTAGCTTCAGCGGGGAGCTGTTTTTT. It translates to CASSWTGTSFSGELFF.

The chain links TRBV7-9 to TRBJ2-5; 8 bases match TRBD2. CDR3 size: 16 residues. Germline V gives CDR1 SEHNR, CDR2 FQNEAQ (reference sequence). Trimming removed 0 bases from V and 2 bases from J; junction bases left unmatched: 5. CDR3 region: CASSLARGVGQETQYF. Written as DNA, the CDR3 is TGTGCCAGCAGCTTAGCGCGGGGGGTCGGTCAAGAGACCCAGTACTTC. The variable domain in full, completed from reference TRBV7-9 and TRBJ2-5, reads DTGVSQNPRHKITKRGQNVTFRCDPISEHNRLYWYRQTLGQGPEFLTYFQNEAQLEKSRLLSDRFSAERPKGSFSTLEIQRTEQGDSAMYLCASSLARGVGQETQYFGPGTRLLVL.

This chain joins TRBV7-8 and TRBJ1-1; D ambiguous. The CDR3 extends over 15 amino acids. Trimming pared 2 bases from V and 0 bases from J, leaving 10 bases between. Germline CDR1 SGHVS, CDR2 FQNEAQ. CDR3 residues: CASSLNRLLNTEAFF. As DNA, the CDR3 is TGTGCCAGCAGCTTAAACAGACTCCTGAACACTGAAGCTTTCTTT.

The chain has TRBV7-2 and TRBJ2-2; D gene ambiguous. Trimming stripped 1 base from V and 4 bases from J, with 10 bases between. The CDR3 contains 15 residues. The germline CDR1 and CDR2 sequences are SGHTA and FQGNSA. CDR3 sequence reads: CASSLGGQSTGELFF. As DNA, the CDR3 is TGTGCCAGCAGCTTAGGCGGCCAGAGCACCGGGGAGCTGTTTTTT.

The rearrangement joins TRBV11-2 to TRBJ1-2; unclear D gene. The germline CDR1 and CDR2 sequences are SGHAT and FQNNGV. The CDR3 is 13 residues long. The ends were cut back, 3 bases at V and 0 bases at J, with 5 bases in the middle. The CDR3 nucleotides are TGTGCCAGCAGCTTTGCAGCTAACTATGGCTACACCTTC. Its protein product is CASSFAANYGYTF.

This chain uses TRBV7-9 with TRBJ1-5; no clear D. V shed 4 bases and J shed 5 bases, with 18 bases lying between them. Germline V gene data show CDR1 as SEHNR and CDR2 as FQNEAQ (reference sequence). This CDR3 region has 16 residues. CDR3 amino acids: CASSSASSGHHQPQHF. CDR3 coding DNA: TGTGCCAGCAGCTCTGCGTCATCGGGCCATCATCAGCCCCAGCATTTT. The variable domain in full, completed from reference TRBV7-9 and TRBJ1-5, reads DTGVSQNPRHKITKRGQNVTFRCDPISEHNRLYWYRQTLGQGPEFLTYFQNEAQLEKSRLLSDRFSAERPKGSFSTLEIQRTEQGDSAMYLCASSSASSGHHQPQHFGDGTRLSIL.

The J gene is TRBJ1-5, the V gene TRBV6-2 or TRBV6-3; 7 bases are shared with TRBD1. Germline V gene sequence: CDR1 MNHEY, CDR2 SVGEGT. This CDR3 comprises 15 residues. Trimming took 0 bases from V and 3 from J; bases not matched to a gene: 2. The CDR3 region is CASSYSGQHNQPQHF. The CDR3 nucleotides are TGTGCCAGCAGTTACTCGGGACAGCACAATCAGCCCCAGCATTTT.

The CDR3 bases are TGTGCCAGCAGTTATATTTTGGGGGGACTAGCGGGACCCAGCTCCTACGAGCAGTACTTC. This sequence encodes CASSYILGGLAGPSSYEQYF. V usage is TRBV6-2 or TRBV6-3 and J usage is TRBJ2-7, with 13 nucleotides matching TRBD2. From germline, CDR1 is MNHEY and CDR2 SVGEGT. Losses at the gene ends were 3 bases for V and 0 bases for J; bases not matched to a gene: 14. This CDR3 contains 20 residues.